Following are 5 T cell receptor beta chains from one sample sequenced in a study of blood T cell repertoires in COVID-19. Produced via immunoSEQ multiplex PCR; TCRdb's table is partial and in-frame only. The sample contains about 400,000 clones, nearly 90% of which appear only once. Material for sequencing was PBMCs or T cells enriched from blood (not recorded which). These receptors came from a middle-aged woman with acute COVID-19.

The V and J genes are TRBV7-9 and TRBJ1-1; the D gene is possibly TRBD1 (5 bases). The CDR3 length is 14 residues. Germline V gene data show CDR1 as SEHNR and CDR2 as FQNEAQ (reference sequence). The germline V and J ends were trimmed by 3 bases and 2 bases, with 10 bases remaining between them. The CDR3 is CASSFRQGNTEAFF. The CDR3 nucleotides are TGTGCCAGCAGCTTTCGCCAGGGTAACACTGAAGCTTTCTTT.

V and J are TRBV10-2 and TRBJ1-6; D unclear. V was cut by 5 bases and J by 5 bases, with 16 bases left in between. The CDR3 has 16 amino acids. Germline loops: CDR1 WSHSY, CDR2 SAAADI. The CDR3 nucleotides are TGCGCCAGCAGTTACTTTGGTTCGGGAAATAATTCACCCCTCCACTTT. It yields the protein CASSYFGSGNNSPLHF.

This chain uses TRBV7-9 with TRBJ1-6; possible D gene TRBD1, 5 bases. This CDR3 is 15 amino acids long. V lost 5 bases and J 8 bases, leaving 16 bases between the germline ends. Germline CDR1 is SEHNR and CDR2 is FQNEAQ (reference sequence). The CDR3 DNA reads TGTGCCAGCAGCCTTCTTGACAGTCCACATTCACCCCTCCACTTT. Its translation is CASSLLDSPHSPLHF. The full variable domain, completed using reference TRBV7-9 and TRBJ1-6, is DTGVSQNPRHKITKRGQNVTFRCDPISEHNRLYWYRQTLGQGPEFLTYFQNEAQLEKSRLLSDRFSAERPKGSFSTLEIQRTEQGDSAMYLCASSLLDSPHSPLHFGNGTRLTVT.

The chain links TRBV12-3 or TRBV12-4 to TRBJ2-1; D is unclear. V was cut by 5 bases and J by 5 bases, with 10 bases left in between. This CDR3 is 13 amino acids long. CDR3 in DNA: TGTGCCAGCAGTGGAATTGGGCACAATGAGCAGTTCTTC. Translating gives CASSGIGHNEQFF.

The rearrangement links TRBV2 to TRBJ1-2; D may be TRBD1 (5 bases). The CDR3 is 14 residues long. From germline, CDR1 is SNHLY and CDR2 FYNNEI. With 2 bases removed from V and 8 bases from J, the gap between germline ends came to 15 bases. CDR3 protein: CASSERWQGDGYTF. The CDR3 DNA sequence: TGTGCCAGCAGTGAAAGGTGGCAGGGCGACGGCTACACCTTC. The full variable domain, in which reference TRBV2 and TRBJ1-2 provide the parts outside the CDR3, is EPEVTQTPSHQVTQMGQEVILRCVPISNHLYFYWYRQILGQKVEFLVSFYNNEISEKSEIFDDQFSVERPDGSNFTLKIRSTKLEDSAMYFCASSERWQGDGYTFGSGTRLTVV.